This TCR beta chain comes out of a study of Ad26.COV2.S vaccination and SARS-CoV-2 variants. Findings of the study overall: It was found that vaccine and placebo recipients had similar non-spike TCR breadth.

Treatment given: 15 to 20 received Ad26.COV2.S at low or high dose, single or two shots; roughly five received placebo; per-sample allocation not given. Collection of samples fell on day 63 after the first vaccine or placebo injection. With V trimmed by 2 bases and J by 7 bases, 11 bases remained unmatched. This CDR3 spans 16 amino acids. The germline gives CDR1 MNHEY, CDR2 SVGAGI. Data came from immunoSEQ multiplex PCR; TCRdb stores just in-frame clones and leaves some out. The repertoire consists of roughly 410,000 clones, with about four fifths occurring once and the leading ten covering just under 7.5%. Details on this clone: The antigen is not known.

This sample comprised peripheral blood, obtained in a trial of Ad26.COV2.S vaccine versus placebo. This clonotype was obtained from a person between 18 and 59 years old who received the Ad26.COV2.S COVID-19 vaccine or a placebo. V and J are TRBV6-5 and TRBJ2-7; 10 bases map to TRBD2. The chain's CDR3 is CASSYLAGASLWEQYF. Here the CDR3 DNA reads TGTGCCAGCAGTTACCTAGCGGGAGCCTCTCTCTGGGAGCAGTACTTC.